This T cell receptor (beta chain) was profiled in a study of shared clonotypes between healthy human individuals (TCRdb year 2020). Concerning the study at large: Two women and a few men aged 18 to 49 years were included in the cohort. For each donor, three plates each were used for CD4 naive and CD4 memory, two plates were used for CD8 naive, and one plate was used for CD8 memory. Blood TCR repertoires of five healthy adults were deeply sequenced to estimate repertoire size and the extent of clonotype sharing between individuals. Libraries were prepared and TCR repertoires were sequenced by different laboratories using diverse techniques, in order to increase sequencing depth and limit assay-specific biases. Between about 0.8 and 8.9 billion PBMCs per donor were obtained by leukapheresis. What the work shows at the level of the full study, not this receptor alone: Sampling was restricted to blood, and TCR repertoires in tissues likely differ from the TCR repertoires found in blood. Naive subsets generally had larger estimated clonotype richness than memory subsets did. Across a few donors, approximately 5% of naive CD4, approximately 3.6% of naive CD8, about 2.3% of memory CD4, and approximately 0.4% of memory CD8 clonotypes were shared. Even with the large sequencing depth, rarefaction of the sorted-subset datasets indicated that sequencing was incomplete. Higher generation probabilities were observed for clonotypes shared by all four sorted-subset donors than for non-shared clonotypes. Pairwise subsampling led to the expectation that sequencing depth would affect the degree of clonotype sharing among donors. The small number of donors limited the genetic and exposure-history diversity represented.

For this clone: It has no known antigen specificity. The input lacks base qualities; no much larger clone sits a single base away.

Using the deep immunoSEQ assay, multiplex PCR amplified TCR CDR3 regions from genomic DNA. Extracted genomic DNA from each cell subset was spread evenly across all wells of several immunoSEQ 96-well plates, with each plate serving as a replicate. For sorted subsets, 200 ng of genomic DNA, equivalent to 30,000 or so T cell genomes, went into each replicate PCR. The purified libraries were quantified using a Qubit 3.0 fluorometer, sized with a Bioanalyzer 2100, and then quantified again using the KAPA Library Quantification kit. Each immunoSEQ 96-well plate was sequenced on its own single-read 150-cycle Illumina NextSeq 550 flow cell. The source study handled its data this way. Because the immunoSEQ output included only junctional sequences and no quality scores, the filtering could not be the same as the filtering used for full-length reads. Sequences were annotated with PyIR, a Python wrapper for IgBLAST v1.9, and V/J genes and CDR3 were assigned using IMGT germline references. Any read was removed if the V/J assignment was weak (E-value above 1e-6), the CDR3 was missing, or the read contained stop codons, out-of-frame junctions, or ambiguous translated residues. V3J clonotypes were defined as sequences sharing an identical inferred V gene, J gene, and CDR3 amino acid sequence. Percentage overlap between repertoires was computed as shared unique clonotypes divided by the size of the smaller repertoire. Repertoire richness was assessed with RTK rarefaction, the Chao1 estimator, and Recon v2.1 estimates of unobserved clonotypes. Generation probabilities were computed with OLGA for all TCRbeta clonotypes obtained by the gDNA method from several donors. TCRdb took over this immuneACCESS table, retaining in-frame rearrangements with V and J assigned. Such tables are incomplete; in checked studies, under half of the missing clones stem from an unresolved V gene, and the remainder is unexplained. Clone size and V and J calls were adopted from that table, with D and trimming inferred from the DNA. In all, the sample holds roughly 1,800,000 clones, and roughly 94% of those were seen once. The ten largest clones add up to under 1.5% of the sample.

CD8 naive samples consisted of CD45RO-negative cells that were positively selected for CCR7, yielding a CD45RA+CCR7+ population without TemRA cells. Donors were healthy HIV-negative adults with no recently reported acute infections or vaccinations. Every donor was a Caucasian adult residing in Nashville, Tennessee, USA. After blood collection by leukapheresis, PBMCs were isolated using Ficoll-Histopaque density gradient centrifugation and then cryopreserved in the vapor phase of liquid nitrogen. Purity and quantity of every magnetically sorted T cell population were checked by analytical flow cytometry. Genomic DNA was isolated from every sorted fraction and measured by UV absorbance on a Nanodrop 2000c. Material for sequencing was naive CD8+ T cells sorted from blood. The intended sense of this specimen's cell subset or site label: CD45RA+CCR7+. This receptor was taken from a man aged 18 to 35 in good health.

The sequenced DNA: TGTGCCAGCAGTGTCAGTGATGAGCAGTTCTTC. Its product reads: CASSVSDEQFF. The rearranged chain carries TRBV25-1 and TRBJ2-1; a confident D gene designation cannot be given. CDR1 and CDR2 are read off the germline V gene as MGHDK and SYGVNS. The CDR3 numbers 11 residues from cysteine through phenylalanine. Only the CDR3 region is kept as DNA, spanning 33 bases read in frame from base 1. V sheds 4 bases and J sheds 8 bases, leaving 6 bases between their ends. Joined to the reference TRBV25-1 and TRBJ2-1 proteins, this CDR3 gives the full variable domain: EADIYQTPRYLVIGTGKKITLECSQTMGHDKMYWYQQDPGMELHLIHYSYGVNSTEKGDLSSESTVSRIRTEHFPLTLESARPSHTSQYLCASSVSDEQFFGPGTRLTVL.